Below, 2 T cell receptor beta chains from the same sample are listed, as sequenced in a study of blood T cell repertoires in COVID-19. Method: immunoSEQ multiplex PCR; TCRdb's copy keeps in-frame clones and lacks some. The data show some 200,000 clones, with 70% to 90% seen just once and approximately 6% held by the top ten. Sequenced input: peripheral blood. Every receptor here comes from a man older than 75 with acute or convalescent COVID-19.

The rearrangement uses TRBV2 and TRBJ1-1; the D is unclear. Germline V lookup: CDR1 SNHLY, CDR2 FYNNEI. Deletions cut 8 bases from V and 5 bases from J, with 15 bases between. This CDR3 contains 13 residues. The DNA for the CDR3 is TGTGCCAGCCTTGGGCCTTATCGGACTGAAGCTTTCTTT. It translates to CASLGPYRTEAFF.

The V and J genes are TRBV18 and TRBJ2-3, with TRBD2 matching 7 bases. This CDR3 has 17 residues. CDR1 and CDR2 from the germline V gene are KGHSH and LQKENI. J lost 10 bases, V lost 3 bases, and 19 bases had no gene match. The CDR3 DNA is TGTGCCAGCTCACCGGGGACCAGCGGGATACTAGGGGCGGCGCAGTATTTT. This codes for CASSPGTSGILGAAQYF.